This T cell receptor beta chain is from a study of a mutant IDH1 vaccine in newly diagnosed glioma (dated by TCRdb to the early 2020s). General notes on the study: Across visits V03 through V10, patients got a total of eight vaccinations, given in weeks 1, 3, 5, 7, 11, 15, 19 and 23. Vaccination began 4-6 weeks after radiotherapy alone, or alongside temozolomide cycles in the chemotherapy-containing groups. Longitudinal TCRB deep sequencing was done for fewer than 30 treated patients, wherever samples were available for exploratory analyses. Peripheral blood samples were drawn at six visits, namely V03 (baseline), V05, V07, V10, V12 and V13. Of the roughly 34 treated patients, around 62% were male and 37.5% were female, and a mean age of roughly 37 years was recorded. Before enrollment, most patients had been given radiochemotherapy with temozolomide as standard therapy, while the rest had received either radiotherapy alone or temozolomide alone.

The CDR3 runs 15 residues from the cysteine to the phenylalanine. Solely the CDR3 DNA is kept, with 45 bases framed from the first base. Reading the germline V gene gives CDR1 SGHVS and CDR2 FQNEAQ. Cut back by 2 bases and 0 bases, the V and J ends lie 10 bases apart. The library was prepared using the immunoSEQ multiplex PCR assay. Rearranged TCR beta chain sequences were amplified with the hsTCRB Kit following the manufacturer's protocol. TCRB libraries were sequenced on an Illumina MiSeq. Concerning the study's data processing: The proprietary platform of the kit vendor was used for demultiplexing, trimming and gene mapping. Entries here come from immuneACCESS through TCRdb and include only in-frame sequences with V and J called. Some clones fail to appear in such tables; in the studies checked, an unresolved V gene covers under half of the shortfall, and the cause of the remainder is unknown. V, J and clone size were drawn from that table, and D and trimming were deduced from the DNA. The sample table lists approximately 67,000 clones, about 80% of them with a count of one. The top ten constitute 10% to 15% of the sample.

Summary of the overall study and its limitations: Immune responses induced by the vaccine were seen in around 94% of patients across multiple MHC alleles. No apparent relationship was observed between pseudoprogression and alterations in the top peripheral T cell clonotypes detected by TCRB sequencing. The authors stated that sample limitations prevented analyses of patient blood samples from being reproduced. PBMC samples for TCRB deep sequencing were selected based on availability.

The sample's time point label, decoded: week 23, last vaccination. Each vaccine dose was 300 ug of a 20-mer mutant IDH1 peptide in Montanide, given subcutaneously with topical imiquimod. All donors had newly diagnosed IDH1-mutant astrocytomas of WHO grade 3 or 4 that showed loss of nuclear ATRX. The samples were drawn from NOA16, a multicentre, single-arm, open-label phase I trial in Germany that tested a mutant IDH1 peptide vaccine in humans for the first time. The DNeasy Blood and Tissue Kit was used to extract genomic DNA from EDTA blood for TCRB sequencing. As regards this clone: Its antigen remains unidentified. No base quality values were provided; no much bigger clone lies one nucleotide off.

The material sequenced was PBMCs, taken from a glioma patient whose treatment included an IDH1 peptide vaccine. The sequence is built from TRBV7-8 and TRBJ1-2, and perhaps TRBD1 as D gene, on 5 matching bases. This TCR came from a young man with glioma. The CDR3 protein: CASSLSTAANYGYTF. Read as DNA, the sequence is TGTGCCAGCAGCTTATCGACAGCAGCTAACTATGGCTACACCTTC.